These 17 T cell receptor beta chains were sequenced from one sample in a study of OX40 agonist ivuxolimab in advanced cancers. Data came from immunoSEQ multiplex PCR; TCRdb stores just in-frame clones and leaves some out. This sample carries roughly 71,000 clones, roughly 80% of them seen once, and the ten largest clones take 1.6%. The sample here was CD4+ or CD8+ T cells sorted from blood, taken in a trial of the OX40 agonist ivuxolimab. The receptors stem from an adult with an advanced solid tumor such as melanoma, head and neck, liver or kidney cancer.

A few counts support this clone. The chain uses TRBV19 and TRBJ1-4; the D is unclear. The germline V and J ends were trimmed by 3 bases and 7 bases, with 6 bases remaining between them. There are 12 residues in the CDR3. From germline, CDR1 is LNHDA and CDR2 SQIVND (reference sequence). The CDR3: CASSIIGEKLFF. CDR3 bases: TGTGCCAGTAGTATTATTGGTGAAAAACTGTTTTTT.

The chain employs TRBV5-1 and TRBJ2-5, with 9 bases aligning to TRBD1. This CDR3 spans 17 amino acids. CDR1 and CDR2 (germline): SGHRS, YFSETQ. The trim removed 4 bases at V and 5 bases at J, leaving 15 bases unmatched. This CDR3 reads CASSPGDRDFSWETQYF. For the CDR3, the DNA is TGCGCCAGCAGCCCAGGGGACAGGGATTTCTCGTGGGAGACCCAGTACTTC. Together with reference TRBV5-1 and TRBJ2-5, the CDR3 gives the full variable domain: KAGVTQTPRYLIKTRGQQVTLSCSPISGHRSVSWYQQTPGQGLQFLFEYFSETQRNKGNFPGRFSGRQFSNSRSEMNVSTLELGDSALYLCASSPGDRDFSWETQYFGPGTRLLVL.

V is TRBV7-2 and J is TRBJ2-7, with 9 bases matching TRBD1. The CDR3 contains 14 residues. Looked up from germline, CDR1 is SGHTA and CDR2 is FQGNSA. With V trimmed by 5 bases and J by 1 base, 3 bases remained unmatched. The CDR3 region has the DNA TGTGCCAGCAGCCGAGGGACAGGGTCCTACGAGCAGTACTTC. The encoded protein is CASSRGTGSYEQYF.

The chain joins TRBV5-6 to TRBJ1-4; weak D call: TRBD1 (6 bases). Germline lookup yields CDR1 SGHDT and CDR2 YYEEEE. The CDR3 spans 14 residues. V was shortened by 5 bases and J by 5 bases, with 13 bases between the two germline ends. CDR3: CASRSGTPNEKLFF. The DNA for the CDR3 is TGTGCCAGCAGGTCCGGGACACCAAATGAAAAACTGTTTTTT. Complete variable domain (other parts from reference TRBV5-6 and TRBJ1-4): DAGVTQSPTHLIKTRGQQVTLRCSPKSGHDTVSWYQQALGQGPQFIFQYYEEEERQRGNFPDRFSGHQFPNYSSELNVNALLLGDSALYLCASRSGTPNEKLFFGSGTQLSVL.

This chain links TRBV28 with TRBJ2-5; 14 bases are shared with TRBD2. CDR1 is MDHEN, CDR2 SYDVKM, per germline. The CDR3 has 18 residues. J lost 4 bases, V lost 5 bases, and 12 bases had no gene match. The DNA for the CDR3 is TGTGCCAGCAGTCGATCGGGACTAGCGGGAGAGCTGCGAGAGACCCAGTACTTC. Amino acid sequence: CASSRSGLAGELRETQYF.

The gene calls are TRBV11-2 and TRBJ1-1; D is unresolved. V was pared by 1 base and J by 2 bases, with 5 bases between. Germline V gives CDR1 SGHAT, CDR2 FQNNGV. The CDR3 runs to 13 residues. CDR3 region: CASSLVRNTEAFF. For the CDR3, the DNA is TGTGCCAGCAGCTTAGTCAGAAACACTGAAGCTTTCTTT.

This clone was found a few times. The chain uses TRBV14 and TRBJ2-5; TRBD2 aligns across 10 bases. Per germline, CDR1 SGHDN and CDR2 FVKESK. V dropped 5 bases and J dropped 5; count of bases not matched to a gene: 8. This CDR3 contains 15 residues. The DNA for the CDR3 is TGTGCCAGCAGCGCCACAGCGGGAGGGCCGGAGACCCAGTACTTC. Translated, it gives CASSATAGGPETQYF. The full variable domain, with the rest looked up from reference TRBV14 and TRBJ2-5, is EAGVTQFPSHSVIEKGQTVTLRCDPISGHDNLYWYRRVMGKEIKFLLHFVKESKQDESGMPNNRFLAERTGGTYSTLKVQPAELEDSGVYFCASSATAGGPETQYFGPGTRLLVL.

The V call is TRBV5-1, the J call TRBJ2-5; 7 nucleotides match TRBD1. The CDR3 consists of 14 residues. The germline V gene has CDR1 SGHRS and CDR2 YFSETQ. The V segment lost 4 bases and the J segment 5 bases; nucleotides outside the gene matches: 8. DNA for the CDR3: TGCGCCAGCAGCCAATCGACAGGGTCGGAGACCCAGTACTTC. It specifies CASSQSTGSETQYF.

The genes are TRBV11-2 and TRBJ2-7; D tentatively reads TRBD1 or TRBD2 (6 bases each). This CDR3 is 15 amino acids long. Germline CDR1 reads SGHAT; CDR2 reads FQNNGV. Trimming stripped 5 bases from V and 5 bases from J, with 19 bases between. The CDR3 DNA reads TGTGCCAGCAGCCCACGGGGGCAAGACCTTAACGAGCAGTACTTC. Translating it yields CASSPRGQDLNEQYF. Using reference TRBV11-2 and TRBJ2-7 for the parts outside the CDR3, the full variable domain is EAGVAQSPRYKIIEKRQSVAFWCNPISGHATLYWYQQILGQGPKLLIQFQNNGVVDDSQLPKDRFSAERLKGVDSTLKIQPAKLEDSAVYLCASSPRGQDLNEQYFGPGTRLTVT.

J is TRBJ2-6 and V is TRBV19; 9 bases are a match to TRBD1. V gave up 6 bases and J gave up 1 base; unmatched junction bases: 7. The CDR3 runs 17 residues. Germline CDR1 LNHDA, CDR2 SQIVND (reference sequence). In DNA, the CDR3 is TGTGCCAGTAGCCCCGGGACAGGGATATCTGGGGCCAACGTCCTGACTTTC. Protein product: CASSPGTGISGANVLTF.

The V call is TRBV6-1, the J call TRBJ2-2, with TRBD2 identical over 8 bases. Looked up from germline, CDR1 is MNHNS and CDR2 is SASEGT. V dropped 8 bases and J dropped 5; count of bases not matched to a gene: 10. The CDR3 has 15 amino acids. In DNA, the CDR3 is TGTGCCAGCCTCTTTGGAGCGGGAGTAACCGGGGAGCTGTTTTTT. Protein sequence: CASLFGAGVTGELFF.

This clone was seen a single time. The rearrangement joins TRBV5-6 to TRBJ1-2; D unclear. From germline, CDR1 is SGHDT and CDR2 YYEEEE. V lost 7 bases, J lost 3 bases, and 13 bases lay in between. This CDR3 contains 13 residues. The CDR3 DNA reads as TGTGCCAGCCTTAGGACGGATTACTATGGCTACACCTTC. Residues: CASLRTDYYGYTF.

This clone was recorded at least ten times. The J gene is TRBJ2-5, the V gene TRBV4-2; no clear D gene. Looked up from germline, CDR1 is LGHNA and CDR2 is YNFKEQ. This CDR3 contains 12 residues. V was pared by 8 bases and J by 1 base, with 8 bases between. The CDR3 DNA follows: TGTGCCAGCGGGCAGTTCCAAGAGACCCAGTACTTC. Amino acid sequence: CASGQFQETQYF.

The chain has TRBV20-1 and TRBJ2-1; D is unresolved. Trimming left V 3 bases short and J 5 bases short, with 2 bases between. The germline V gene encodes CDR1 DFQATT and CDR2 SNEGSKA (reference sequence). The CDR3 consists of 10 residues. CDR3 protein: CSASDNEQFF. The CDR3 nucleotides read TGCAGTGCTAGCGACAATGAGCAGTTCTTC.

The chain carries TRBV7-3 and TRBJ2-5; D assignment may be TRBD1 or TRBD2 (5 bases each). This CDR3 has 11 residues. The V end lost 6 bases, the J end lost 5 bases, and 7 bases lay between the germline ends. Germline V lookup: CDR1 SGHTA, CDR2 FQGTGA. DNA of the CDR3: TGTGCCAGCAGAGGGGAGGAGACCCAGTACTTC. Translating gives CASRGEETQYF.

The J gene is TRBJ2-6, the V gene TRBV5-1; 8 nucleotides align to TRBD1. V lost 4 bases, J lost 2 bases, and 5 bases stayed unmatched. This CDR3 has 16 residues. CDR1 is SGHRS and CDR2 is YFSETQ in the germline V gene. CDR3 sequence reads: CASSTTGVPGANVLTF. The CDR3 DNA follows: TGCGCCAGCAGCACGACAGGGGTCCCTGGGGCCAACGTCCTGACTTTC.

This clone was picked up a small number of times. The genes are TRBV27 and TRBJ1-2; tentative D call: TRBD1 (5 bases). The CDR3 is made up of 12 amino acids. Germline V CDR1 and CDR2: MNHEY, SMNVEV (reference sequence). Trimming removed 5 bases at V and 4 bases at J, with 8 bases between. CDR3 nucleotide sequence: TGTGCCAGCAGTCCAGGGACCTATGGCTACACCTTC. This translates into CASSPGTYGYTF.